A single sample gave rise to the 32 T cell receptor beta chains below, sequenced in a study of CD8 T cells in Susac syndrome. Random hexamers were used to reverse transcribe an amount of about 0.45 to 1 ug RNA. A single record per CDR3 protein comes from TCRdb applying MiXCR to the immunoSEQ multiplex PCR reads. The sample has about 190,000 distinct CDR3 sequences; around 95% are singletons. The sample taken for sequencing was CD4+ T cells from PBMCs. These receptors all stem from a human donor with Susac syndrome.

V usage is TRBV27 and J usage is TRBJ2-5, with D tentatively TRBD1 (8 bases). This CDR3 comprises 14 residues. The germline V gene encodes CDR1 MNHEY and CDR2 SMNVEV (reference sequence). The V and J ends lost 5 bases and 2 bases respectively, with 12 bases between them. CDR3 amino acids: CASSHRGGQETQYF. Written as DNA, the CDR3 is TGTGCCAGCAGTCACAGGGGGGGGCAAGAGACCCAGTACTTC.

This chain connects TRBV29-1 to TRBJ2-5; either TRBD1 or TRBD2 may fit D (5 bases each). Looked up from germline, CDR1 is SQVTM and CDR2 is ANQGSEA. Trimming cost V 5 bases and J 0 bases, with 16 bases left between them. This CDR3 is 15 amino acids long. CDR3 DNA: TGCAGCGTTTCCGAGACCGGGGCCCACCAAGAGACCCAGTACTTC. Translation: CSVSETGAHQETQYF.

The V call is TRBV20-1, the J call TRBJ1-2, with 8 bases identical to TRBD1. Germline V gene data show CDR1 as DFQATT and CDR2 as SNEGSKA (reference sequence). CDR3 length: 16 residues. With V trimmed by 0 bases and J by 7 bases, 13 bases remained unmatched. CDR3 bases: TGCAGTGCTAGAGATCAGGACAGGGCCCCAGATGGTGGCTACACCTTC. Translated, it gives CSARDQDRAPDGGYTF.

This chain connects TRBV6-1 to TRBJ2-1, with TRBD1 identical over 7 bases. The CDR3 length is 13 residues. The germline V gene encodes CDR1 MNHNS and CDR2 SASEGT. Unmatched junction bases numbered 12, after V lost 7 bases and J lost 12 bases. CDR3 sequence: CASIPTGRLGQFF. For the CDR3, the DNA is TGTGCCAGCATCCCGACAGGGAGACTGGGGCAGTTCTTC.

V gene TRBV2 combines with J gene TRBJ2-7; TRBD2 matches at 7 bases. CDR3 length: 13 residues. Germline loops: CDR1 SNHLY, CDR2 FYNNEI. The V segment lost 7 bases and the J segment 3 bases; nucleotides outside the gene matches: 6. CDR3 sequence (DNA): TGTGCCAGCATGCGGGGGTTAGGCTACGAGCAGTACTTC. Translating it yields CASMRGLGYEQYF.

V is TRBV9 and J is TRBJ2-7; 9 nucleotides line up with TRBD1. V dropped 3 bases and J dropped 2; count of bases not matched to a gene: 9. Germline V gene data show CDR1 as SGDLS and CDR2 as YYNGEE. The CDR3 contains 16 residues. CDR3 nucleotides: TGTGCCAGCAGCGCTGGGGCGGGGACAGGGCCCTACGAGCAGTACTTC. Amino acid sequence: CASSAGAGTGPYEQYF.

The genes are TRBV30 and TRBJ2-7; TRBD2 matches 9 bases. Germline V gene lookup returns CDR1 GTSNPN and CDR2 SVGIG (reference sequence). After removal of 2 bases from V and 2 bases from J, the junction contained 7 bases not matched to a gene. The CDR3 is made up of 15 amino acids. The chain's CDR3 is CAWSTLAGATYEQYF. CDR3 DNA: TGTGCCTGGAGTACCTTAGCGGGGGCCACCTACGAGCAGTACTTC.

In DNA, the CDR3 is TGCAGTGCTACTCCCGAAGAGACCCAGTACTTC. This gives the protein CSATPEETQYF. The chain links TRBV20-1 to TRBJ2-5; D ambiguous. The germline CDR1 and CDR2 sequences are DFQATT and SNEGSKA (reference sequence). This CDR3 is 11 amino acids long. Trimming took 4 bases from V and 3 from J, leaving 6 bases between them.

The chain has TRBV25-1 and TRBJ1-2, with TRBD1 as a possible D gene (5 bases). The CDR3 is 18 residues long. Trimming took 3 bases from V and 2 from J, leaving 22 bases between them. CDR1 MGHDK and CDR2 SYGVNS come from the germline V gene. Here the CDR3 reads CASSEGGGTPTANYGYTF. The DNA for the CDR3 is TGTGCCAGCAGTGAGGGGGGAGGGACCCCCACGGCAAACTATGGCTACACCTTC.

The V call is TRBV18, the J call TRBJ2-3, with 13 nucleotides matching TRBD2. Germline V gene lookup returns CDR1 KGHSH and CDR2 LQKENI. CDR3 length: 15 amino acids. The ends lost 2 bases at V and 7 bases at J; junction bases unmatched: 3. The CDR3 protein is CASSPGLAGVHTQYF. The CDR3 nucleotides are TGTGCCAGCTCACCAGGACTAGCGGGGGTGCATACGCAGTATTTT. The complete variable domain, with remaining parts taken from reference TRBV18 and TRBJ2-3, reads NAGVMQNPRHLVRRRGQEARLRCSPMKGHSHVYWYRQLPEEGLKFMVYLQKENIIDESGMPKERFSAEFPKEGPSILRIQQVVRGDSAAYFCASSPGLAGVHTQYFGPGTRLTVL.

This clonotype was seen just once. The J gene is TRBJ1-2, the V gene TRBV28; a weak D match, TRBD1 (5 bases). Germline V CDR1 and CDR2: MDHEN, SYDVKM. V lost 7 bases and J lost 5, with 17 bases in between. The CDR3 consists of 14 residues. The CDR3 DNA reads as TGTGCCAGCAATCCCGGGGCGTTAAAATATGGCTACACCTTC. This gives the protein CASNPGALKYGYTF.

The V and J genes are TRBV11-2 and TRBJ2-5, with D unclear. CDR1 is SGHAT, CDR2 FQNNGV, per germline. Trimming shortened V by 6 bases and J by 4 bases, and 9 bases separated the two germline ends. The CDR3 consists of 12 residues. This chain's CDR3 is CASRRAGETQYF. The CDR3 bases are TGTGCCAGCAGAAGGGCCGGAGAGACCCAGTACTTC. Variable domain in full (rest from reference TRBV11-2 and TRBJ2-5): EAGVAQSPRYKIIEKRQSVAFWCNPISGHATLYWYQQILGQGPKLLIQFQNNGVVDDSQLPKDRFSAERLKGVDSTLKIQPAKLEDSAVYLCASRRAGETQYFGPGTRLLVL.

The rearrangement links TRBV30 to TRBJ1-1; the match to TRBD1 covers 7 bases. This CDR3 contains 13 residues. Germline-derived CDR1 and CDR2 are GTSNPN and SVGIG (reference sequence). With V trimmed by 8 bases and J by 2 bases, 8 bases remained unmatched. The CDR3 loop reads CAHTGAINTEAFF. CDR3 nucleotide sequence: TGTGCCCATACAGGGGCGATCAACACTGAAGCTTTCTTT. Full variable domain (remainder filled in from reference TRBV30 and TRBJ1-1): SQTIHQWPATLVQPVGSPLSLECTVEGTSNPNLYWYRQAAGRGLQLLFYSVGIGQISSEVPQNLSASRPQDRQFILSSKKLLLSDSGFYLCAHTGAINTEAFFGQGTRLTVV.

The genes are TRBV14 and TRBJ2-7, with TRBD1 as a possible D gene (6 bases). The CDR3 loop spans 15 amino acids. Germline V gives CDR1 SGHDN, CDR2 FVKESK. Trimming took 2 bases from V and 0 from J, leaving 11 bases between them. The CDR3 protein is CASSQMDRSSYEQYF. CDR3 DNA: TGTGCCAGCAGCCAAATGGACAGAAGCTCCTACGAGCAGTACTTC.

The rearrangement joins TRBV29-1 to TRBJ2-7; 8 bases are shared with TRBD1. CDR3 length equals 12 residues. The J segment lost 5 bases and the V segment lost 6 bases, leaving 6 bases of the junction unmatched. The germline gives CDR1 SQVTM, CDR2 ANQGSEA. Written as DNA, the CDR3 is TGCAGCGTCTCAGACAGGGGCAACGAGCAGTACTTC. Protein product: CSVSDRGNEQYF.

The rearrangement joins TRBV3-1 to TRBJ2-5; maybe TRBD1 (6 bases). The CDR3 contains 15 residues. V was cut by 1 base and J by 2 bases, with 11 bases left in between. Germline V gene data show CDR1 as LGHDT and CDR2 as YNNKEL (reference sequence). CDR3: CASSQGGLGQETQYF. CDR3 in DNA: TGTGCCAGCAGCCAAGGGGGGCTGGGTCAAGAGACCCAGTACTTC.

This sequence joins TRBV24-1 and TRBJ2-1, with 7 positions matching TRBD1. The germline V gene has CDR1 KGHDR and CDR2 SFDVKD. The V segment lost 5 bases and the J segment 5 bases; nucleotides outside the gene matches: 8. The CDR3 is 15 residues long. The CDR3 sequence is CATSASGTANNEQFF. CDR3 sequence (DNA): TGTGCCACCAGTGCATCCGGGACAGCCAACAATGAGCAGTTCTTC.

V gene TRBV20-1 combines with J gene TRBJ2-2; 7 nucleotides agree with TRBD1. This CDR3 comprises 14 residues. From germline, CDR1 is DFQATT and CDR2 SNEGSKA (reference sequence). V shed 3 bases, J shed 6 bases, and the junction held 7 bases outside the gene matches. The CDR3 loop is CSASLQGVAGELFF. DNA of the CDR3: TGCAGTGCTAGTTTGCAGGGGGTGGCCGGGGAGCTGTTTTTT.

This clonotype was observed a single time. The DNA for the CDR3 is TGTGCCACCACCCGGGGTCGAAGCTCCTACAATGAGCAGTTCTTC. This gives the protein CATTRGRSSYNEQFF. V gene TRBV5-6 combines with J gene TRBJ2-1, with D possibly being TRBD2 (5 bases). This CDR3 is 15 amino acids long. Trimming removed 9 bases from V and 0 bases from J, with 16 bases in between. Germline V lookup: CDR1 SGHDT, CDR2 YYEEEE.

The chain joins TRBV15 to TRBJ2-1; 9 nucleotides line up with TRBD1. Trimming took 4 bases from V and 5 from J; bases not matched to a gene: 3. The germline V gene has CDR1 LNHNV and CDR2 YYDKDF (reference sequence). The CDR3 runs to 14 residues. The CDR3 DNA is TGTGCCACCAGCACCCGGGACAGGGACAATGAGCAGTTCTTC. This encodes CATSTRDRDNEQFF.

The V call is TRBV11-1, the J call TRBJ1-5; D is undetermined. This CDR3 comprises 13 residues. CDR1 is SGHAT and CDR2 is FQDESV in the germline V gene (reference sequence). With 2 bases removed from V and 5 bases from J, the gap between germline ends came to 7 bases. CDR3 loop: CASSLSSDQPQHF. The CDR3 DNA sequence: TGTGCCAGCAGCTTATCTTCAGATCAGCCCCAGCATTTT.

The chain is built from TRBV2 and TRBJ2-2; possibly TRBD1 or TRBD2 for D (5 bases each). The germline V gene has CDR1 SNHLY and CDR2 FYNNEI. The CDR3 consists of 15 residues. Trimming took off 7 bases at V and 5 bases at J, with 17 bases between the two ends. The CDR3, as DNA: TGTGCCAGCACCAAGGGACCGGTTGAGACCGGGGAGCTGTTTTTT. This encodes CASTKGPVETGELFF.

This clonotype was detected only once. The chain recombines TRBV14 with TRBJ1-4; 7 bases match TRBD1. The CDR3 runs 13 residues. With V trimmed by 4 bases and J by 7 bases, 3 bases remained unmatched. Germline CDR1 is SGHDN and CDR2 is FVKESK. CDR3 in amino acids: CASSLYRGEKLFF. The DNA for the CDR3 is TGTGCCAGCAGCCTTTACAGGGGTGAAAAACTGTTTTTT.

V gene TRBV30 combines with J gene TRBJ1-2, with unresolved D. Germline assignment: CDR1 GTSNPN and CDR2 SVGIG (reference sequence). The V end was cut by 3 bases, the J end by 4 bases, with 15 bases between. The CDR3 spans 14 residues. This CDR3 is CAWSLNRASYGYTF. The CDR3 DNA reads as TGTGCCTGGAGCCTTAACCGGGCATCCTATGGCTACACCTTC. Together with reference TRBV30 and TRBJ1-2, the CDR3 gives the full variable domain: SQTIHQWPATLVQPVGSPLSLECTVEGTSNPNLYWYRQAAGRGLQLLFYSVGIGQISSEVPQNLSASRPQDRQFILSSKKLLLSDSGFYLCAWSLNRASYGYTFGSGTRLTVV.

The chain recombines TRBV7-2 with TRBJ2-7, with D maybe TRBD1 (5 bases). CDR1 and CDR2 from the germline V gene are SGHTA and FQGNSA. This CDR3 has 11 amino acids. V dropped 4 bases and J dropped 7 bases, with 8 bases sitting between them. As DNA, the CDR3 is TGTGCCAGCAGCTACAGGATTGAGCAGTACTTC. This translates into CASSYRIEQYF. The full variable domain, completed using reference TRBV7-2 and TRBJ2-7, is GAGVSQSPSNKVTEKGKDVELRCDPISGHTALYWYRQSLGQGLEFLIYFQGNSAPDKSGLPSDRFSAERTGGSVSTLTIQRTQQEDSAVYLCASSYRIEQYFGPGTRLTVT.

This clonotype has a single count. V is TRBV30 and J is TRBJ1-1; the D gene is possibly TRBD1 (6 bases). This CDR3 has 13 residues. The germline V and J ends were trimmed by 1 base and 3 bases, with 9 bases remaining between them. The germline CDR1 and CDR2 sequences are GTSNPN and SVGIG (reference sequence). The CDR3 DNA reads TGTGCCTGGAGTGATAGGGGGGACACTGAAGCTTTCTTT. Protein: CAWSDRGDTEAFF.

V gene TRBV3-1 combines with J gene TRBJ2-1; D gene ambiguous. Matching the DNA end better, TRBJ2-7 makes the J call doubtful. CDR3 length: 15 amino acids. CDR1 LGHDT and CDR2 YNNKEL come from the germline V gene (reference sequence). CDR3 region: CASSQAPGGNYEQYF. The CDR3 DNA reads TGTGCCAGCAGCCAAGCCCCCGGCGGAAACTACGAGCAGTACTTC.

The rearrangement links TRBV12-3 or TRBV12-4 to TRBJ2-3; D ambiguous. Trimming removed 1 base from V and 2 bases from J, with 7 bases in between. This CDR3 is built from 14 residues. CDR3 sequence reads: CASSLERYTDTQYF. CDR3 sequence (DNA): TGTGCCAGCAGTTTAGAGAGGTACACAGATACGCAGTATTTT.

As DNA, the CDR3 is TGTGCCAGCAGGCGGGGGGGCTCGAACAATGAGCAGTTCTTC. Translation gives CASRRGGSNNEQFF. The chain links TRBV6-2 or TRBV6-3 to TRBJ2-1, with 9 nucleotides matching TRBD2. The CDR3 is 14 amino acids. Trimming cost V 6 bases and J 5 bases; bases outside gene matches: 5. Germline assignment: CDR1 MNHEY and CDR2 SVGEGT.

This clonotype occurred once. This chain connects TRBV30 to TRBJ2-1; D might be TRBD1 (5 bases). From germline, CDR1 is GTSNPN and CDR2 SVGIG (reference sequence). The CDR3 is 11 residues long. This chain's CDR3 is CAWGPDKEQFF. The CDR3 DNA reads TGTGCTTGGGGCCCGGATAAGGAGCAGTTCTTC.

The chain joins TRBV5-4 to TRBJ1-2; D ambiguous. Germline V gene lookup returns CDR1 SGHNT and CDR2 YYREEE (reference sequence). The CDR3 runs 14 residues. Deletions cut 4 bases from V and 0 bases from J, with 10 bases between. CDR3 in DNA: TGTGCCAGCAGCCCCCCTCTAGCTAACTATGGCTACACCTTC. It specifies CASSPPLANYGYTF. Full variable domain (rest looked up from reference TRBV5-4 and TRBJ1-2): ETGVTQSPTHLIKTRGQQVTLRCSSQSGHNTVSWYQQALGQGPQFIFQYYREEENGRGNFPPRFSGLQFPNYSSELNVNALELDDSALYLCASSPPLANYGYTFGSGTRLTVV.

The CDR3 region has the DNA TGTGCCAGCAGCCATCAGCCTAGCAGAATCTACGAGCAGTACTTC. Translation gives CASSHQPSRIYEQYF. The J gene is TRBJ2-7, the V gene TRBV9; perhaps TRBD2 as D (5 bases). Germline V lookup: CDR1 SGDLS, CDR2 YYNGEE. The ends were cut back, 4 bases at V and 3 bases at J, with 17 bases in the middle. The CDR3 sequence is 15 residues long.